These 15 T cell receptor beta chains were all obtained from the same sample, sequenced in a study of cytomegalovirus exposure and HLA in healthy donors (dated by TCRdb to about 2017). Libraries were constructed by the immunoSEQ multiplex PCR assay. Drawn from immuneACCESS, this table holds only the in-frame rearrangements with V and J called that TCRdb kept. Clones are partly lost; checked studies trace under half to an unresolved V gene and leave the rest unexplained. Here the sample has fewer than 70,000 clones; roughly 95% occur a single time. Roughly 6.3% of the sample is in the top ten clones. Sequenced material: PBMCs. All receptors come from a young woman in good health and CMV-seropositive.

J is TRBJ1-4 and V is TRBV4-1; maybe TRBD1 (5 bases). Germline loops: CDR1 MGHRA, CDR2 YSYEKL. The V end lost 2 bases, the J end lost 7 bases, and 14 bases lay between the germline ends. CDR3 length: 15 amino acids. Here the CDR3 DNA reads TGCGCCAGCAGCCAAATACGGGGGTTTGGTGAAAAACTGTTTTTT. Protein product: CASSQIRGFGEKLFF.

The DNA of the CDR3 is TGTGCCAGCAGCTTATCGGGGACAGGGGCCTACGAGCAGTACTTC. This codes for CASSLSGTGAYEQYF. This rearrangement joins TRBV11-1 to TRBJ2-7; 10 positions match TRBD1. Germline V lookup: CDR1 SGHAT, CDR2 FQDESV (reference sequence). Germline trimming cut 2 bases from V and 2 bases from J; bases unmatched to any gene: 3. The CDR3 loop spans 15 amino acids.

The chain recombines TRBV27 with TRBJ2-1, with TRBD2 identical over 11 bases. The CDR3 is made up of 15 amino acids. Germline V gives CDR1 MNHEY, CDR2 SMNVEV (reference sequence). V shed 0 bases and J 15 bases; nucleotides not matched to a gene: 10. CDR3 sequence (DNA): TGTGCCAGCAGTTTATCCCCCTCTAGCGGGGGGCTGCGGTTCTTC. Amino acid sequence: CASSLSPSSGGLRFF.

The rearrangement uses TRBV28 and TRBJ1-5; D remains unclear. The V gene's germline CDR1 is MDHEN and CDR2 SYDVKM. The CDR3 is made up of 14 amino acids. Trimming took off 3 bases at V and 2 bases at J, with 8 bases between the two ends. The CDR3 here is CASSFRSGNQPQHF. In DNA form, the CDR3 reads TGTGCCAGCAGTTTCCGTTCTGGCAATCAGCCCCAGCATTTT.

This clone is a singleton in its sample. The rearrangement links TRBV7-9 to TRBJ2-2; 7 nucleotides line up with TRBD1. The CDR3 extends over 16 amino acids. V dropped 3 bases and J dropped 0; count of bases not matched to a gene: 4. Germline V gives CDR1 SEHNR, CDR2 FQNEAQ (reference sequence). CDR3 DNA: TGTGCCAGCAGCTTTACAGGGGCCGCGAACACCGGGGAGCTGTTTTTT. This encodes CASSFTGAANTGELFF.

The chain joins TRBV6-6 to TRBJ2-2; 7 bases match TRBD1. The CDR3 sequence is 15 residues long. Germline lookup yields CDR1 MNHNY and CDR2 SVGAGI (reference sequence). The J segment lost 1 base and the V segment lost 6 bases, leaving 5 bases of the junction unmatched. The CDR3 spells CASRPRTGNTGELFF. CDR3 in DNA: TGTGCCAGCAGGCCCCGGACAGGGAACACCGGGGAGCTGTTTTTT.

V usage is TRBV28 and J usage is TRBJ2-1; TRBD1 matches 9 bases. The CDR3 spans 14 residues. Germline V CDR1 and CDR2: MDHEN, SYDVKM. Unmatched junction bases numbered 3, after V lost 5 bases and J lost 4 bases. The CDR3 bases are TGTGCCAGCAGTACAGGGGGCTTATACAATGAGCAGTTCTTC. The encoded protein is CASSTGGLYNEQFF.

The V call is TRBV7-9, the J call TRBJ2-7; 8 nucleotides align to TRBD2. The V gene's germline CDR1 is SEHNR and CDR2 FQNEAQ (reference sequence). V gave up 4 bases and J gave up 5 bases; unmatched junction bases: 10. This CDR3 is 15 amino acids long. The CDR3 is CASSSTGLEIHEQYF. CDR3 bases: TGTGCCAGCAGCTCTACGGGACTAGAGATCCACGAGCAGTACTTC.

The V call is TRBV5-1, the J call TRBJ1-1, with a possible D match to TRBD1 (6 bases). Looked up from germline, CDR1 is SGHRS and CDR2 is YFSETQ. CDR3 length equals 14 residues. The V gene lost 0 bases and the J gene lost 4 bases, with 10 bases spanning the gap. Here the CDR3 DNA reads TGCGCCAGCAGCTTGGCAGGGGTCGGCACTGAAGCTTTCTTT. Translating gives CASSLAGVGTEAFF.

This chain links TRBV7-9 with TRBJ1-5; D ambiguous. Looked up from germline, CDR1 is SEHNR and CDR2 is FQNEAQ (reference sequence). The length of the CDR3 is 12 residues. Trimming pared 4 bases from V and 9 bases from J, leaving 10 bases between. The CDR3 region is CASSSGDLPQHF. The DNA of the CDR3 is TGTGCCAGCAGCTCCGGAGATCTGCCCCAGCATTTT.

The chain recombines TRBV6-5 with TRBJ1-5; D gene uncertain. This CDR3 has 13 amino acids. Trimming removed 5 bases from V and 4 bases from J, with 9 bases in between. Germline lookup yields CDR1 MNHEY and CDR2 SVGAGI. DNA of the CDR3: TGTGCCAGCAGTGCCGACGGGAATCAGCCCCAGCATTTT. Amino acids: CASSADGNQPQHF.

This chain connects TRBV28 to TRBJ2-7; 7 bases line up with TRBD2. Germline V CDR1 and CDR2: MDHEN, SYDVKM. Trimming cost V 4 bases and J 0 bases; bases outside gene matches: 9. The CDR3 has 16 amino acids. The CDR3 is CASSSAGGGASYEQYF. CDR3 coding DNA: TGTGCCAGCAGTTCCGCCGGGGGAGGGGCCTCCTACGAGCAGTACTTC.

The rearrangement joins TRBV4-1 to TRBJ1-5, with 9 bases lining up with TRBD1. The V segment lost 1 base and the J segment 6 bases; nucleotides outside the gene matches: 7. The CDR3 runs 16 residues. Germline V CDR1 and CDR2: MGHRA, YSYEKL. The CDR3 bases are TGCGCCAGCAGCCAAGTGTGGACAGGGGCGGCTCAGCCCCAGCATTTT. It is translated as CASSQVWTGAAQPQHF.

The chain has TRBV28 and TRBJ2-7, with 8 positions matching TRBD1. This CDR3 has 14 amino acids. Per the germline V gene, CDR1 is MDHEN and CDR2 is SYDVKM. V gave up 6 bases and J gave up 3 bases; unmatched junction bases: 7. The CDR3 DNA reads TGTGCCAGCAGGGGGGACAGGCTCGTCTACGAGCAGTACTTC. This translates into CASRGDRLVYEQYF.

V and J are TRBV28 and TRBJ1-5; D possibly corresponds to TRBD1 (5 bases). The germline gives CDR1 MDHEN, CDR2 SYDVKM. V was pared by 11 bases and J by 9 bases, with 23 bases between. There are 14 residues in the CDR3. The CDR3 here is CALGSTASIGPQHF. CDR3 DNA sequence: TGTGCCCTGGGTTCGACAGCCTCTATCGGGCCCCAGCATTTT.